The clone carrying this T cell receptor (beta chain) was recorded a few times. No antigen is known for it. After removal of 5 bases from V and 5 bases from J, the junction contained 10 bases not matched to a gene. Germline V gives CDR1 SGHRS, CDR2 YFSETQ. This CDR3 is built from 15 residues. The sample comes from a study of T cell responses to AZD1222 COVID-19 vaccine. Whole-study findings and limits: Donors skewed white British and female; clonal diversity was possibly underestimated. Vaccination with two AZD1222 doses was followed by a rise in Spike-specific TCR breadth and depth.

Libraries were prepared by immunoSEQ multiplex PCR; TCRdb keeps only in-frame clonotypes and omits some of them. The repertoire consists of over 110,000 clones, with approximately 87% occurring once and the leading ten covering roughly 1.7%. This specimen consisted of peripheral blood, obtained 28 days after the second AZD1222 dose. The gene calls are TRBV5-1 and TRBJ1-3, with TRBD1 identical over 7 bases. The TCR originated in an adult who received the AZD1222 COVID-19 vaccine. CDR3 region: CASSSFQGGRNTIYF. CDR3 DNA: TGCGCCAGCAGTTCGTTCCAGGGGGGGAGAAACACCATATATTTT.